The following is a T cell receptor (beta chain) sequence with its context. Participants' reported clinical history set cohort assignment. The data were taken from a study of blood T cell repertoires in COVID-19. TCRdb's table, derived via immunoSEQ multiplex PCR, lists solely in-frame clones and lacks some. The profile shows 350,000 to 400,000 clones, more than 70% of them singletons. Trimming took off 0 bases at V and 0 bases at J, with 6 bases between the two ends. Germline values: CDR1 SGHAT, CDR2 FQNNGV. This CDR3 has 15 residues. This receptor was taken from a woman aged 18-29 years who had recovered from COVID-19. Sequencing was carried out using PBMCs or T cells enriched from blood (not recorded which). The chain carries TRBV11-2 and TRBJ1-3; D gene ambiguous. CDR3 loop: CASSLESISGNTIYF. The CDR3 region has the DNA TGTGCCAGCAGCTTAGAGTCTATCTCTGGAAACACCATATATTTT.